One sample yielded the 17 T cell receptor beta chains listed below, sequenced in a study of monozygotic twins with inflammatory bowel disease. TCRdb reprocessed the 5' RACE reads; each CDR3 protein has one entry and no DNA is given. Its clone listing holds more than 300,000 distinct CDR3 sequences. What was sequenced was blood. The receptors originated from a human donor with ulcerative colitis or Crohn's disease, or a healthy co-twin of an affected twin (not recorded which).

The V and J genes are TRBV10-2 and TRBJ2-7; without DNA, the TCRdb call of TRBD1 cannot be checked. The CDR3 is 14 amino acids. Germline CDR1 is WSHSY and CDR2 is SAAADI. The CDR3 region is CASRDRGSIYEQYF.

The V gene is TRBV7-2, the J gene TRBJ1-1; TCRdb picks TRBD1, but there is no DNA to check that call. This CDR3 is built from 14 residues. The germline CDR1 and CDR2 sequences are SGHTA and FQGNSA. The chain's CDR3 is CASSLQGLDTEAFF. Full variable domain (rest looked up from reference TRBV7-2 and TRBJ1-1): GAGVSQSPSNKVTEKGKDVELRCDPISGHTALYWYRQSLGQGLEFLIYFQGNSAPDKSGLPSDRFSAERTGGSVSTLTIQRTQQEDSAVYLCASSLQGLDTEAFFGQGTRLTVV.

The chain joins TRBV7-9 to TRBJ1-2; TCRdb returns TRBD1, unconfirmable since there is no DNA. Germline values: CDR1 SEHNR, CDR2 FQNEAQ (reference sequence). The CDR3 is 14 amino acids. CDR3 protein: CASSLADSIYGYTF. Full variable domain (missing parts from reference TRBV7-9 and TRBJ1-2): DTGVSQNPRHKITKRGQNVTFRCDPISEHNRLYWYRQTLGQGPEFLTYFQNEAQLEKSRLLSDRFSAERPKGSFSTLEIQRTEQGDSAMYLCASSLADSIYGYTFGSGTRLTVV.

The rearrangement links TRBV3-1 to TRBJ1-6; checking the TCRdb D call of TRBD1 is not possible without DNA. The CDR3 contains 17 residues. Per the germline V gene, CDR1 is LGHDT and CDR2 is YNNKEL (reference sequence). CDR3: CASSGGVYRGKDSPLHF. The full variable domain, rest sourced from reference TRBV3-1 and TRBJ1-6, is DTAVSQTPKYLVTQMGNDKSIKCEQNLGHDTMYWYKQDSKKFLKIMFSYNNKELIINETVPNRFSPKSPDKAHLNLHINSLELGDSAVYFCASSGGVYRGKDSPLHFGNGTRLTVT.

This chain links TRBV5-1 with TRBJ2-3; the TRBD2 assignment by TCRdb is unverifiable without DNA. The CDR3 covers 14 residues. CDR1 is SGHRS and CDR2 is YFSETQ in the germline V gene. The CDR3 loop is CASNPGLSTDTQYF.

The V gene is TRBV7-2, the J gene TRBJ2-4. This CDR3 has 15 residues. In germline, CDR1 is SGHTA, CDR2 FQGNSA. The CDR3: CASSLAMGAKNIQYF. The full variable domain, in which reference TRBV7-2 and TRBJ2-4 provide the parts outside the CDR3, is GAGVSQSPSNKVTEKGKDVELRCDPISGHTALYWYRQSLGQGLEFLIYFQGNSAPDKSGLPSDRFSAERTGGSVSTLTIQRTQQEDSAVYLCASSLAMGAKNIQYFGAGTRLSVL.

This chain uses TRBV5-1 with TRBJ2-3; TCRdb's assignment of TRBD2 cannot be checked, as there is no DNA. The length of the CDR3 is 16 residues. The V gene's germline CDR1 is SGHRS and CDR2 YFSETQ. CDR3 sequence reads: CASSLVTSGRWDTQYF.

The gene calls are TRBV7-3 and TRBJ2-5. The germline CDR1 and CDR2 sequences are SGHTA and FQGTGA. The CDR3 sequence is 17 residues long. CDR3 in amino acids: CASSPLGSSKMGETQYF. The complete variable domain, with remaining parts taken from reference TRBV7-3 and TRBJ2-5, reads GAGVSQTPSNKVTEKGKYVELRCDPISGHTALYWYRQSLGQGPEFLIYFQGTGAADDSGLPNDRFFAVRPEGSVSTLKIQRTERGDSAVYLCASSPLGSSKMGETQYFGPGTRLLVL.

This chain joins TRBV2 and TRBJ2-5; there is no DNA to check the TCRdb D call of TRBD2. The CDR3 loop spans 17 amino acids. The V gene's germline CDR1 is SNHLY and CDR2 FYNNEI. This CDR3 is CASTKNPSGGTQETQYF.

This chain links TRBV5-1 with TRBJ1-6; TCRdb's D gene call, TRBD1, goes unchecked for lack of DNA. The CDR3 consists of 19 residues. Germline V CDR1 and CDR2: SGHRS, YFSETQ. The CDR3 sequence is CASSISFAGTGVGDSPLHF.

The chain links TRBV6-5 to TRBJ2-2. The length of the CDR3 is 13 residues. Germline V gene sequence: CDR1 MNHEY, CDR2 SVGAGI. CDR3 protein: CASSQNGNGELFF.

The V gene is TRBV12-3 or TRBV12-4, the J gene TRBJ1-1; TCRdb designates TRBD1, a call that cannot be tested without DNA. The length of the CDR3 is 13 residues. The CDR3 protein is CASSTHATPRAFF.

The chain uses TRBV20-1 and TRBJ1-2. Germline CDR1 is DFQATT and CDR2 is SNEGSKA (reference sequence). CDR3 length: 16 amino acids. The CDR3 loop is CSASPPAGSGSYGYTF.

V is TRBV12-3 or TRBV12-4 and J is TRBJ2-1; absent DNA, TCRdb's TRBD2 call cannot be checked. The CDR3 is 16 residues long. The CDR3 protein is CASSFIAGGPYNEQFF.

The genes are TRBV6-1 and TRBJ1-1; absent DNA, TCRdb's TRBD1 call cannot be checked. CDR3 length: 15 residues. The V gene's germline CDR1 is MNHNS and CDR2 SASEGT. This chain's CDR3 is CASSIRQDMNTEAFF.

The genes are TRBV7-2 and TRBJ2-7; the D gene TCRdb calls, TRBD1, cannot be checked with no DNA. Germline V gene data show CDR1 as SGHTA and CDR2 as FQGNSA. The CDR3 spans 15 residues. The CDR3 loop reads CASSPLTGGSYEQYF.

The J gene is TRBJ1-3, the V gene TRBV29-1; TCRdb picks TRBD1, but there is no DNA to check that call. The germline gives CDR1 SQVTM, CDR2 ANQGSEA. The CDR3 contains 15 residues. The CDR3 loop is CSVALDRGPGNTIYF.